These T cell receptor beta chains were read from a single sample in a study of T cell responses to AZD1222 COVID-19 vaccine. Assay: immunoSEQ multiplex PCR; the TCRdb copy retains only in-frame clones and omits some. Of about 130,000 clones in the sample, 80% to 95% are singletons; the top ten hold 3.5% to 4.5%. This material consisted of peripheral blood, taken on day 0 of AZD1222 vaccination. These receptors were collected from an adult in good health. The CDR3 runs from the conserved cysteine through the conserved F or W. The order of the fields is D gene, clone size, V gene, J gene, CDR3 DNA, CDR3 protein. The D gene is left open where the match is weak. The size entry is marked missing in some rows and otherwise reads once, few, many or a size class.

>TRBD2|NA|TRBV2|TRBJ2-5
TGTGCCAGCAGAGCGGGACTAGCGGGAGTTGGGTGGGAGACCCAGTACTTC
CASRAGLAGVGWETQYF
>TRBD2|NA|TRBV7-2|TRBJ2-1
TGTGCCAGCAGCTTAGCGGGAGGGGCCTACAATGAGCAGTTCTTC
CASSLAGGAYNEQFF
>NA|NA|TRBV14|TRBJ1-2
TGTGCCAGCAGCCAACGACTCGGCAGGGGCGGTGGCTACACCTTC
CASSQRLGRGGGYTF
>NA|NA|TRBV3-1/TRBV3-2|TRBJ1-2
TGTGCCAGCAGCCTCGCCCAGGCGGGGGGCTACACCTTC
CASSLAQAGGYTF
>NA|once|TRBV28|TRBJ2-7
TGTGCCAGCACGATTTCACAGCACTCTTACGAGCAGTACTTC
CASTISQHSYEQYF
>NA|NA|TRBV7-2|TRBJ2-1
TGTGCCAGCAGCTTAGCGGGCCCAGCACTGAGCTCCTACAATGAGCAGTTCTTC
CASSLAGPALSSYNEQFF
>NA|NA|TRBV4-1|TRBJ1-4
TGCGCCAGCAGCCAAGAGGACCTGTTTGTAGGGGAAAAACTGTTTTTT
CASSQEDLFVGEKLFF
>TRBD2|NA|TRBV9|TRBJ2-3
TGTGCCAGCAGCCTCGGACTAGACGGGGCGGATACGCAGTATTTT
CASSLGLDGADTQYF
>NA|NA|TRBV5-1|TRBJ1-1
TGCGCCAGCAGCTTGGAGGGGCAGAAATGGACTGAAGCTTTCTTT
CASSLEGQKWTEAFF
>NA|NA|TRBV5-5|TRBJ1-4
TGTGCCAGCAGCCCTGCAGGGACGACTAATGAAAAACTGTTTTTT
CASSPAGTTNEKLFF
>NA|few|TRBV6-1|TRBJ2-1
TGTGCCAGCAGTGACGGCTTTCCGGGGGAGTACAATGAGCAGTTCTTC
CASSDGFPGEYNEQFF
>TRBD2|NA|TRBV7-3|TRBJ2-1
TGTGCCAGCAGCTTAGTCGCGGGAGTCTCCTACAATGAGCAGTTCTTC
CASSLVAGVSYNEQFF
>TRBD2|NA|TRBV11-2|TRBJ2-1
TGTGCCAGCAGCCCGGGACTAGCGGGATTGGATGAGCAGTTCTTC
CASSPGLAGLDEQFF
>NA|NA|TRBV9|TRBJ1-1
TGTGCCAGCAGCGGGAGGGATGGGGACCAGTCTGCTTTCTTT
CASSGRDGDQSAFF
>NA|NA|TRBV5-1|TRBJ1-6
TGCGCCGGCATCTGGCGGAGGGATTCACCCCTCCACTTT
CAGIWRRDSPLHF
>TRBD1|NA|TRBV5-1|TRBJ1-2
TGCGCCAGCAGCCCGGGACAGGGGGTTGGCTATGGCTACACCTTC
CASSPGQGVGYGYTF
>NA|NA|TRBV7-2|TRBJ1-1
TGTGCCAGCAGCTCCCGGGGCAGACCTGAAGCTTTCTTT
CASSSRGRPEAFF
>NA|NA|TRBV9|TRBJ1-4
TGTGCCAGCAGCCCGGGGACCGCCGGAGGGGAAAAACTGTTTTTT
CASSPGTAGGEKLFF
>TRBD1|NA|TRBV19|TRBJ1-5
TGTGCCACCTGCCAGGGGGGCGGGATACATCAGCCCCAGCATTTT
CATCQGGGIHQPQHF
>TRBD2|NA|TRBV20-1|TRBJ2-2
TGCAGTGCTAGTAAGCCGACTAGCGGATACACCGGGGAGCTGTTTTTT
CSASKPTSGYTGELFF
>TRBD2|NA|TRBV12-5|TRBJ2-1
TGTGCTAGTGCCGGCGGGGGTGACTTAAGGAATGAGCAGTTCTTC
CASAGGGDLRNEQFF
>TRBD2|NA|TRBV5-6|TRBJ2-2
TGTGCCAGCAGCTTGGCGGGAGGGGCGAACACCGGGGAGCTGTTTTTT
CASSLAGGANTGELFF
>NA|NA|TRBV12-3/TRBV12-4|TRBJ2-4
TGTGCCAGCAGGGTCGGTGGGAAAAACATTCAGTACTTC
CASRVGGKNIQYF
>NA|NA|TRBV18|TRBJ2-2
TGTGCCAGCTCACCACGCGTTGGAGACACCGGGGAGCTGTTTTTT
CASSPRVGDTGELFF
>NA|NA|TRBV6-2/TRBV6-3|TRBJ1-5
TGTGCCAGCAGCCAGGGGTTAGGACAGCCCCAGCATTTT
CASSQGLGQPQHF
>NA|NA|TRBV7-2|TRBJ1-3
TGTGCCAGCAGCTTAGTTGGGGGGACTGGAAACACCATATATTTT
CASSLVGGTGNTIYF